A selection of T cell receptor beta chains follows, all from one sample in a study of T cells in Graves' hyperthyroidism and ophthalmopathy. TCRdb recomputed calls from the multiplex PCR reads with MiXCR, one row per CDR3 protein. The sample carries roughly 500,000 distinct CDR3 sequences, 16% recorded once. The sequencing sample was made of blood. These receptors all stem from a woman aged 25 to 45 with Graves' ophthalmopathy. CDR3s include the opening cysteine and the closing phenylalanine or tryptophan. A D gene is named only where the DNA matches it firmly. Not all rows give a size; the values are once, few, many and, for expanded clones, a class.

clone size: many
V gene: TRBV28
J gene: TRBJ2-2
D gene: NA
CDR3 protein: CASSPIGTGELFF
CDR3 DNA: TGTGCCAGCAGTCCTATTGGCACCGGGGAGCTGTTTTTT

clone size: NA
V gene: TRBV7-9
J gene: TRBJ2-3
D gene: NA
CDR3 protein: CASITGQITDAQYF
CDR3 DNA: TGTGCCAGTATCACAGGGCAGATCACAGATGCGCAGTATTTT

clone size: many
V gene: TRBV6-5
J gene: TRBJ1-5
D gene: NA
CDR3 protein: CASSYGGGGNQPQHF
CDR3 DNA: TGTGCCAGCAGTTACGGTGGAGGGGGCAATCAGCCCCAGCATTTT

clone size: few
V gene: TRBV6-1
J gene: TRBJ2-7
D gene: NA
CDR3 protein: CASSYWRGTYEQYF
CDR3 DNA: TGTGCCAGCAGTTATTGGCGGGGAACCTACGAGCAGTACTTC

clone size: NA
V gene: TRBV7-8
J gene: TRBJ1-1
D gene: NA
CDR3 protein: CASSSQGQNTEAFF
CDR3 DNA: TGTGCCAGCAGCTCACAGGGCCAGAACACTGAAGCTTTCTTT

clone size: many
V gene: TRBV6-2/TRBV6-3
J gene: TRBJ2-6
D gene: NA
CDR3 protein: CASSRTGGAGANVLTF
CDR3 DNA: TGTGCCAGCAGTAGAACAGGGGGGGCTGGGGCCAACGTCCTGACTTTC

clone size: few
V gene: TRBV6-5
J gene: TRBJ2-3
D gene: TRBD1
CDR3 protein: CASSYLGTETDTQYF
CDR3 DNA: TGTGCCAGCAGTTATCTCGGGACAGAGACAGATACGCAGTATTTT

clone size: many
V gene: TRBV2
J gene: TRBJ2-2
D gene: TRBD2
CDR3 protein: CASKGPGLSNTGELFF
CDR3 DNA: TGTGCCAGCAAGGGGCCGGGACTATCGAACACCGGGGAGCTGTTTTTT

clone size: NA
V gene: TRBV9
J gene: TRBJ1-4
D gene: TRBD1
CDR3 protein: CASSVMTGENEKLFF
CDR3 DNA: TGTGCCAGCAGCGTTATGACAGGGGAAAATGAAAAACTGTTTTTT

clone size: NA
V gene: TRBV5-8
J gene: TRBJ1-6
D gene: NA
CDR3 protein: CASSQDDRAHPNSPLHF
CDR3 DNA: TGTGCCAGCAGCCAGGACGATCGGGCCCATCCTAATTCACCCCTCCACTTT

clone size: NA
V gene: TRBV20-1
J gene: TRBJ1-1
D gene: TRBD1
CDR3 protein: CSARQGAPMNTEAFF
CDR3 DNA: TGCAGTGCTAGACAGGGGGCCCCAATGAACACTGAAGCTTTCTTT

clone size: many
V gene: TRBV7-2
J gene: TRBJ1-5
D gene: NA
CDR3 protein: CASSLGAAGNQPQHF
CDR3 DNA: TGTGCCAGCAGCTTAGGGGCAGCCGGAAATCAGCCCCAGCATTTT

clone size: many
V gene: TRBV20-1
J gene: TRBJ1-1
D gene: NA
CDR3 protein: CSARDKRGYEAFF
CDR3 DNA: TGCAGTGCTAGAGATAAGCGAGGGTATGAAGCTTTCTTT

clone size: NA
V gene: TRBV5-1
J gene: TRBJ1-1
D gene: NA
CDR3 protein: CASSLGGGQTNTEAFF
CDR3 DNA: TGCGCCAGCAGCTTGGGGGGTGGACAGACGAACACTGAAGCTTTCTTT

clone size: many
V gene: TRBV6-1
J gene: TRBJ2-7
D gene: TRBD1
CDR3 protein: CASSSFGGTGSYEQYF
CDR3 DNA: TGTGCCAGCAGTTCTTTTGGAGGGACAGGCTCCTACGAGCAGTACTTC

clone size: NA
V gene: TRBV20-1
J gene: TRBJ2-7
D gene: NA
CDR3 protein: CSARAGAEEQYF
CDR3 DNA: TGCAGTGCTAGAGCAGGGGCGGAGGAGCAGTACTTC

clone size: NA
V gene: TRBV11-1
J gene: TRBJ2-1
D gene: TRBD2
CDR3 protein: CASSLEGGRAGEQFF
CDR3 DNA: TGTGCCAGCAGCTTAGAAGGCGGGAGGGCGGGCGAGCAGTTCTTC

clone size: few
V gene: TRBV20-1
J gene: TRBJ2-5
D gene: TRBD2
CDR3 protein: CGARPGLAGQETQYF
CDR3 DNA: TGCGGTGCACGTCCGGGACTAGCGGGACAAGAGACCCAGTACTTC

clone size: many
V gene: TRBV18
J gene: TRBJ2-1
D gene: TRBD2
CDR3 protein: CASSPPSGRPNNEQFF
CDR3 DNA: TGTGCCAGCTCACCCCCTAGCGGGAGGCCGAACAATGAGCAGTTCTTC

clone size: few
V gene: TRBV14
J gene: TRBJ2-2
D gene: NA
CDR3 protein: CASSQPGRTNTGELFF
CDR3 DNA: TGTGCCAGCAGCCAGCCGGGACGGACGAACACCGGGGAGCTGTTTTTT

clone size: NA
V gene: TRBV27
J gene: TRBJ2-2
D gene: NA
CDR3 protein: CASSLNGGPGELFF
CDR3 DNA: TGTGCCAGCAGTTTAAATGGGGGGCCCGGGGAGCTGTTTTTT

clone size: once
V gene: TRBV24-1
J gene: TRBJ2-6
D gene: NA
CDR3 protein: CATSDLREPGANVLTF
CDR3 DNA: TGTGCCACCAGTGATTTGCGGGAGCCAGGGGCCAACGTCCTGACTTTC

clone size: many
V gene: TRBV7-2
J gene: TRBJ2-3
D gene: TRBD2
CDR3 protein: CASSTRLAGGTDTQYF
CDR3 DNA: TGTGCCAGCAGCACCAGACTAGCGGGAGGCACAGATACGCAGTATTTT

clone size: NA
V gene: TRBV6-1
J gene: TRBJ2-5
D gene: NA
CDR3 protein: CASTLMGGGSETQYF
CDR3 DNA: TGTGCCAGCACCCTCATGGGTGGGGGCTCAGAGACCCAGTACTTC

clone size: NA
V gene: TRBV5-4
J gene: TRBJ2-1
D gene: TRBD1
CDR3 protein: CASSLRRTGDEQFF
CDR3 DNA: TGTGCCAGCAGCTTAAGAAGGACAGGGGATGAGCAGTTCTTC

clone size: many
V gene: TRBV20-1
J gene: TRBJ2-7
D gene: NA
CDR3 protein: CSARDRGGGYEQYF
CDR3 DNA: TGCAGTGCTAGAGATCGCGGCGGTGGCTACGAGCAGTACTTC

clone size: NA
V gene: TRBV27
J gene: TRBJ2-2
D gene: TRBD1
CDR3 protein: CASSPRGLTGELFF
CDR3 DNA: TGTGCCAGCAGCCCCAGGGGGCTAACCGGGGAGCTGTTTTTT

clone size: NA
V gene: TRBV19
J gene: TRBJ1-1
D gene: NA
CDR3 protein: CASSKIGQRNTEAFF
CDR3 DNA: TGTGCCAGTAGTAAAATAGGACAGAGGAACACTGAAGCTTTCTTT

clone size: many
V gene: TRBV20-1
J gene: TRBJ1-5
D gene: TRBD1
CDR3 protein: CSANRGASQPQHF
CDR3 DNA: TGCAGTGCTAACAGGGGTGCAAGTCAGCCCCAGCATTTT

clone size: many
V gene: TRBV3-1
J gene: TRBJ2-7
D gene: TRBD2
CDR3 protein: CASSPPLADEQYF
CDR3 DNA: TGTGCCAGCAGCCCTCCCCTAGCGGACGAGCAGTACTTC

clone size: NA
V gene: TRBV6-2/TRBV6-3
J gene: TRBJ2-1
D gene: TRBD2
CDR3 protein: CASKTSFYNEQFF
CDR3 DNA: TGTGCCAGTAAGACTAGCTTTTACAATGAGCAGTTCTTC

clone size: many
V gene: TRBV2
J gene: TRBJ1-1
D gene: NA
CDR3 protein: CASRENWGTEAFF
CDR3 DNA: TGTGCCAGCCGGGAGAACTGGGGGACTGAAGCTTTCTTT

clone size: NA
V gene: TRBV10-3
J gene: TRBJ2-4
D gene: NA
CDR3 protein: CAISMDTAKNIQYF
CDR3 DNA: TGTGCCATCAGTATGGACACAGCCAAAAACATTCAGTACTTC

clone size: once
V gene: TRBV3-1
J gene: TRBJ2-2
D gene: NA
CDR3 protein: CASSQGPTTGELFF
CDR3 DNA: TGTGCCAGCAGCCAAGGCCCCACGACCGGGGAGCTGTTTTTT

clone size: many
V gene: TRBV28
J gene: TRBJ2-7
D gene: NA
CDR3 protein: CASLPGYGATYEQYF
CDR3 DNA: TGTGCCAGCCTCCCCGGGTACGGGGCTACCTACGAGCAGTACTTC

clone size: many
V gene: TRBV18
J gene: TRBJ2-7
D gene: TRBD1
CDR3 protein: CASSPPGTVYYEQYF
CDR3 DNA: TGTGCCAGCTCACCCCCCGGGACAGTTTACTACGAGCAGTACTTC

clone size: many
V gene: TRBV28
J gene: TRBJ2-7
D gene: NA
CDR3 protein: CASNRPGSRDEQYF
CDR3 DNA: TGTGCCAGCAATCGCCCCGGGAGCCGGGACGAGCAGTACTTC

clone size: many
V gene: TRBV30
J gene: TRBJ1-2
D gene: NA
CDR3 protein: CAWNLGDGYTF
CDR3 DNA: TGTGCCTGGAATCTTGGGGATGGCTACACCTTC

clone size: many
V gene: TRBV27
J gene: TRBJ2-4
D gene: TRBD1
CDR3 protein: CASRDSLAKNIQYF
CDR3 DNA: TGTGCCAGCCGGGACAGCCTAGCCAAAAACATTCAGTACTTC

clone size: NA
V gene: TRBV11-2
J gene: TRBJ2-5
D gene: NA
CDR3 protein: CASSLTGTRETQYF
CDR3 DNA: TGTGCCAGCAGCTTAACAGGGACCCGCGAGACCCAGTACTTC

clone size: many
V gene: TRBV2
J gene: TRBJ2-5
D gene: TRBD2
CDR3 protein: CASIGTTETQYF
CDR3 DNA: TGTGCCAGCATTGGGACTACGGAGACCCAGTACTTC

clone size: NA
V gene: TRBV5-6
J gene: TRBJ2-7
D gene: NA
CDR3 protein: CASSLVAGREYEQYF
CDR3 DNA: TGTGCCAGCAGCTTGGTCGCAGGGAGAGAGTACGAGCAGTACTTC

clone size: few
V gene: TRBV9
J gene: TRBJ2-3
D gene: NA
CDR3 protein: CASSVMAKDTQYF
CDR3 DNA: TGTGCCAGCAGCGTCATGGCTAAGGATACGCAGTATTTT

clone size: few
V gene: TRBV27
J gene: TRBJ1-1
D gene: NA
CDR3 protein: CASSASRVRSLAFF
CDR3 DNA: TGTGCCAGCAGCGCCTCCAGGGTTAGGTCGTTGGCTTTCTTT

clone size: few
V gene: TRBV6-2/TRBV6-3
J gene: TRBJ2-3
D gene: TRBD2
CDR3 protein: CASSSFGREGADTQYF
CDR3 DNA: TGTGCCAGCAGTTCCTTCGGTCGGGAGGGTGCAGATACGCAGTATTTT

clone size: few
V gene: TRBV27
J gene: TRBJ2-3
D gene: TRBD2
CDR3 protein: CASSSPGLAGDTQYF
CDR3 DNA: TGTGCCAGCAGTTCCCCGGGACTAGCAGGAGATACGCAGTATTTT

clone size: many
V gene: TRBV28
J gene: TRBJ1-5
D gene: NA
CDR3 protein: CASSLTGYGNQPQHF
CDR3 DNA: TGTGCCAGCAGTCTCACAGGGTATGGCAATCAGCCCCAGCATTTT

clone size: NA
V gene: TRBV6-2/TRBV6-3
J gene: TRBJ1-4
D gene: NA
CDR3 protein: CASSYIPATNEKLFF
CDR3 DNA: TGTGCCAGCAGTTATATCCCTGCAACTAATGAAAAACTGTTTTTT

clone size: few
V gene: TRBV10-3
J gene: TRBJ1-5
D gene: TRBD1
CDR3 protein: CAISEGQGGGQPQHF
CDR3 DNA: TGTGCCATCAGTGAGGGGCAGGGGGGGGGTCAGCCCCAGCATTTT

clone size: many
V gene: TRBV30
J gene: TRBJ2-5
D gene: NA
CDR3 protein: CAWSVGSQETQYF
CDR3 DNA: TGTGCCTGGAGTGTCGGCAGTCAAGAGACCCAGTACTTC

clone size: many
V gene: TRBV3-1
J gene: TRBJ2-5
D gene: TRBD1
CDR3 protein: CASSQQGARAQETQYF
CDR3 DNA: TGTGCCAGCAGCCAACAGGGGGCGAGGGCCCAAGAAACCCAGTACTTC

clone size: few
V gene: TRBV14
J gene: TRBJ2-7
D gene: NA
CDR3 protein: CASSQEGWGSSYEQYF
CDR3 DNA: TGTGCCAGCAGCCAAGAAGGGTGGGGGAGCTCCTACGAGCAGTACTTC

clone size: NA
V gene: TRBV15
J gene: TRBJ1-5
D gene: NA
CDR3 protein: CATSRHVNSNQPQHF
CDR3 DNA: TGTGCCACCAGCAGACACGTTAATAGCAATCAGCCCCAGCATTTT

clone size: many
V gene: TRBV6-1
J gene: TRBJ2-5
D gene: TRBD1
CDR3 protein: CASSHNRGNMVETQYF
CDR3 DNA: TGTGCCAGCAGCCATAACAGGGGGAATATGGTAGAGACCCAGTACTTC